Shown below are 26 T cell receptor beta chains from a single sample sequenced in a study of blood T cell repertoires in COVID-19. Assay: immunoSEQ multiplex PCR; the TCRdb copy retains only in-frame clones and omits some. The sample has approximately 290,000 clones, roughly 91% seen once. Sequenced input: peripheral blood. All receptors come from a man aged 30 to 45 with acute or convalescent COVID-19.

The chain couples TRBV13 to TRBJ2-1, with 11 bases lining up with TRBD2. J was trimmed by 7 bases and V by 5 bases; bases with no gene match: 7. CDR1 is PRHDT and CDR2 is FYEKMQ in the germline V gene (reference sequence). This CDR3 spans 15 amino acids. The CDR3 nucleotides are TGTGCCAGCAGCAAACTAGCGGGAGTTAGTAATGAGCAGTTCTTC. Its protein product is CASSKLAGVSNEQFF. The full variable domain, its missing parts supplied by reference TRBV13 and TRBJ2-1, is AAGVIQSPRHLIKEKRETATLKCYPIPRHDTVYWYQQGPGQDPQFLISFYEKMQSDKGSIPDRFSAQQFSDYHSELNMSSLELGDSALYFCASSKLAGVSNEQFFGPGTRLTVL.

The CDR3 DNA reads TGTGCCAGCAGCCAAGTGGGGGACTTCGTCTACAATGAGCAGTTCTTC. This codes for CASSQVGDFVYNEQFF. The chain couples TRBV14 to TRBJ2-1; tentative D call: TRBD2 (6 bases). CDR1 is SGHDN and CDR2 is FVKESK in the germline V gene. Trimming removed 1 base at V and 3 bases at J, with 13 bases between. The CDR3 is made up of 16 amino acids.

This rearrangement joins TRBV24-1 to TRBJ2-7; D uncertain. This CDR3 is 14 amino acids long. Germline V gene data show CDR1 as KGHDR and CDR2 as SFDVKD. V lost 7 bases, J lost 6 bases, and 18 bases lay in between. The CDR3 DNA is TGTGCCACCAGCCCCTCTGTCCGTACATCCGAGCAGTACTTC. Translation gives CATSPSVRTSEQYF.

This clone has only a few counts. This chain connects TRBV11-1 to TRBJ2-2, with D perhaps matching TRBD2 (5 bases). V was clipped by 4 bases and J by 2 bases, with 11 bases between them. From germline, CDR1 is SGHAT and CDR2 FQDESV (reference sequence). This CDR3 is 15 amino acids long. The CDR3 coding sequence is TGTGCCAGCAGCTCGGACGGACTTAACACCGGGGAGCTGTTTTTT. As protein: CASSSDGLNTGELFF. Full variable domain (rest looked up from reference TRBV11-1 and TRBJ2-2): EAEVAQSPRYKITEKSQAVAFWCDPISGHATLYWYRQILGQGPELLVQFQDESVVDDSQLPKDRFSAERLKGVDSTLKIQPAELGDSAMYLCASSSDGLNTGELFFGEGSRLTVL.

The chain employs TRBV7-8 and TRBJ1-5; D is undetermined. Per germline, CDR1 SGHVS and CDR2 FQNEAQ. This CDR3 spans 15 amino acids. The germline V and J ends were trimmed by 0 bases and 0 bases, with 6 bases remaining between them. This chain's CDR3 is CASSLAAVSNQPQHF. The CDR3 region has the DNA TGTGCCAGCAGCTTAGCGGCGGTTAGCAATCAGCCCCAGCATTTT.

In this sample, this clone turned up a few times. V is TRBV6-6 and J is TRBJ2-4; D may be TRBD1 (5 bases). The CDR3 has 14 residues. V was trimmed by 5 bases and J by 3 bases, leaving 11 bases between them. From germline, CDR1 is MNHNY and CDR2 SVGAGI (reference sequence). The CDR3 here is CASSQEGVKNIQYF. CDR3 nucleotides: TGTGCCAGCAGTCAGGAAGGGGTCAAAAACATTCAGTACTTC.

The V call is TRBV5-1, the J call TRBJ2-1; 11 bases match TRBD2. Trimming at V came to 4 bases and at J to 12 bases, leaving 9 bases not matched to a gene. Germline V CDR1 and CDR2: SGHRS, YFSETQ. There are 14 residues in the CDR3. Here the CDR3 DNA reads TGCGCCAGCAGCCCCGGGACTAGCGGAGAGAGGCAGTTCTTC. Translating it yields CASSPGTSGERQFF.

DNA of the CDR3: TGTGCCACCAGCAGAGAGGGCAGAACCCACAACAATGAGCAGTTCTTC. It encodes CATSREGRTHNNEQFF. The chain uses TRBV15 and TRBJ2-1; D remains unclear. CDR3 length: 16 amino acids. Per germline, CDR1 LNHNV and CDR2 YYDKDF (reference sequence). Trimming took off 0 bases at V and 5 bases at J, with 14 bases between the two ends. The full variable domain, completed using reference TRBV15 and TRBJ2-1, is DAMVIQNPRYQVTQFGKPVTLSCSQTLNHNVMYWYQQKSSQAPKLLFHYYDKDFNNEADTPDNFQSRRPNTSFCFLDIRSPGLGDTAMYLCATSREGRTHNNEQFFGPGTRLTVL.

The V and J genes are TRBV9 and TRBJ1-6, with a tentative D call TRBD1 (5 bases). The V end was cut by 3 bases, the J end by 9 bases, with 16 bases between. This CDR3 has 15 amino acids. Germline V gene lookup returns CDR1 SGDLS and CDR2 YYNGEE. Written as DNA, the CDR3 is TGTGCCAGCAGCGACGGGGGAGCAGGGACTTCACCCCTCCACTTT. This translates into CASSDGGAGTSPLHF.

The rearrangement links TRBV28 to TRBJ1-5; no definite D call. The ends were cut back, 8 bases at V and 0 bases at J, with 26 bases in the middle. Germline loops: CDR1 MDHEN, CDR2 SYDVKM. The CDR3 spans 19 residues. In DNA, the CDR3 is TGTGCCAGCCCCCCCCAGGCCCTTACAAGTCCCCTTAGCAATCAGCCCCAGCATTTT. Its protein product is CASPPQALTSPLSNQPQHF.

This sequence joins TRBV5-1 and TRBJ1-6; tentative D call: TRBD1 (6 bases). V was shortened by 4 bases and J by 0 bases, with 14 bases between the two germline ends. CDR1 and CDR2 from the germline V gene are SGHRS and YFSETQ. The CDR3 totals 17 residues. This CDR3 reads CASSTTTGSSYNSPLHF. CDR3 DNA: TGCGCCAGCAGCACCACGACAGGTAGCTCCTATAATTCACCCCTCCACTTT.

CDR3 in DNA: TGTGCCAGCAGAATTAGCGGGAGGGCTTCCTACGAGCAGTACTTC. Amino acid sequence: CASRISGRASYEQYF. The chain couples TRBV27 to TRBJ2-7; 11 bases fit TRBD2. Germline CDR1 is MNHEY and CDR2 is SMNVEV (reference sequence). The CDR3 covers 15 residues. V was pared by 6 bases and J by 1 base, with 5 bases of the junction left unmatched.

This chain connects TRBV18 to TRBJ1-3, with 8 bases that match TRBD1. The CDR3 extends over 16 amino acids. CDR1 is KGHSH, CDR2 LQKENI, per germline. V was pared by 1 base and J by 4 bases, with 6 bases of the junction left unmatched. CDR3 bases: TGTGCCAGCTCACCACTGTCTAGGACAGGGGGAAACACCATATATTTT. Its translation is CASSPLSRTGGNTIYF.

The chain is built from TRBV6-5 and TRBJ1-2; 9 nucleotides agree with TRBD1. From germline, CDR1 is MNHEY and CDR2 SVGAGI. J gave up 7 bases and V 2 bases, and 5 bases lay outside the gene matches. The CDR3 spans 14 residues. In DNA, the CDR3 is TGTGCCAGCAGTTACCTAACAGGGGGCAGTGGCTACACCTTC. Protein product: CASSYLTGGSGYTF.

Turning to this clone: Distinct nucleotide sequences in the sample also encode this CDR3. This chain joins TRBV7-8 and TRBJ1-6, with TRBD1 matching 9 bases. After removal of 2 bases from V and 9 bases from J, the junction contained 5 bases not matched to a gene. The length of the CDR3 is 15 residues. CDR1 is SGHVS and CDR2 is FQNEAQ in the germline V gene. CDR3 nucleotide sequence: TGTGCCAGCAGCTTACCGGGACAGGGTACTTCACCCCTCCACTTT. Translating it yields CASSLPGQGTSPLHF. Looking up the rest from reference TRBV7-8 and TRBJ1-6 gives the full variable domain: GAGVSQSPRYKVAKRGQDVALRCDPISGHVSLFWYQQALGQGPEFLTYFQNEAQLDKSGLPSDRFFAERPEGSVSTLKIQRTQQEDSAVYLCASSLPGQGTSPLHFGNGTRLTVT.

The V gene is TRBV19, the J gene TRBJ1-2, with D possibly matching TRBD1 (6 bases). CDR1 and CDR2 (germline): LNHDA, SQIVND (reference sequence). CDR3 length: 14 amino acids. The V end lost 5 bases, the J end lost 8 bases, and 18 bases lay between the germline ends. The CDR3 is CASSPNPGAGGYTF. For the CDR3, the DNA is TGTGCCAGTAGTCCGAACCCAGGGGCTGGGGGCTACACCTTC.

The chain uses TRBV18 and TRBJ2-1; D not resolved. V lost 0 bases to trimming and J lost 5 bases, with 8 bases between them. The CDR3 is made up of 14 amino acids. CDR1 is KGHSH, CDR2 LQKENI, per germline. CDR3 protein: CASSPPSQDNEQFF. The CDR3 DNA follows: TGTGCCAGCTCACCACCGTCGCAGGACAATGAGCAGTTCTTC.

This clone was seen once. The V call is TRBV18, the J call TRBJ2-6, with D tentatively TRBD1 (5 bases). CDR1 and CDR2 (germline): KGHSH, LQKENI. V was clipped by 4 bases and J by 2 bases, with 6 bases between them. The CDR3 covers 14 residues. CDR3 amino acids: CASSQGAGANVLTF. CDR3 nucleotides: TGTGCCAGCTCACAAGGGGCTGGGGCCAACGTCCTGACTTTC. Looking up the rest from reference TRBV18 and TRBJ2-6 gives the full variable domain: NAGVMQNPRHLVRRRGQEARLRCSPMKGHSHVYWYRQLPEEGLKFMVYLQKENIIDESGMPKERFSAEFPKEGPSILRIQQVVRGDSAAYFCASSQGAGANVLTFGAGSRLTVL.

This sequence joins TRBV19 and TRBJ2-3; tentative D call: TRBD2 (6 bases). Trimming left V 4 bases short and J 0 bases short, with 11 bases between. CDR3 length: 15 amino acids. CDR1 and CDR2 from the germline V gene are LNHDA and SQIVND (reference sequence). DNA of the CDR3: TGTGCCAGTAGTAGTGCTAGCGTTAGCACAGATACGCAGTATTTT. This sequence encodes CASSSASVSTDTQYF. The full variable domain, completed using reference TRBV19 and TRBJ2-3, is DGGITQSPKYLFRKEGQNVTLSCEQNLNHDAMYWYRQDPGQGLRLIYYSQIVNDFQKGDIAEGYSVSREKKESFPLTVTSAQKNPTAFYLCASSSASVSTDTQYFGPGTRLTVL.

This clone was picked up one time. This chain uses TRBV5-8 with TRBJ2-1; TRBD2 might be the D (6 bases). With 3 bases removed from V and 8 bases from J, the gap between germline ends came to 9 bases. The CDR3 is 12 residues long. Germline CDR1 SGHTS, CDR2 YDEGEE. CDR3 sequence reads: CASSSGLDEQFF. The CDR3 bases are TGTGCCAGCAGCTCGGGACTGGATGAGCAGTTCTTC.

This rearrangement joins TRBV7-9 to TRBJ2-1; TRBD2 aligns across 7 bases. This CDR3 spans 14 amino acids. The ends lost 1 base at V and 6 bases at J; junction bases unmatched: 3. Germline-derived CDR1 and CDR2 are SEHNR and FQNEAQ (reference sequence). CDR3 in DNA: TGTGCCAGCAGCTTAGTTGTAGCGGGCAATGAGCAGTTCTTC. Translation gives CASSLVVAGNEQFF. Complete variable domain (other parts from reference TRBV7-9 and TRBJ2-1): DTGVSQNPRHKITKRGQNVTFRCDPISEHNRLYWYRQTLGQGPEFLTYFQNEAQLEKSRLLSDRFSAERPKGSFSTLEIQRTEQGDSAMYLCASSLVVAGNEQFFGPGTRLTVL.

The chain is built from TRBV2 and TRBJ1-2; D is undetermined. Germline V lookup: CDR1 SNHLY, CDR2 FYNNEI. V lost 6 bases, J lost 5 bases, and 13 bases lay in between. The CDR3 is 13 amino acids. CDR3 protein: CASRTQAGYGYTF. Here the CDR3 DNA reads TGTGCCAGCAGGACCCAGGCGGGTTATGGCTACACCTTC.

The genes are TRBV19 and TRBJ1-5, with TRBD1 identical over 8 bases. This CDR3 is built from 14 residues. The germline V gene has CDR1 LNHDA and CDR2 SQIVND (reference sequence). V lost 3 bases, J lost 7 bases, and 5 bases stayed unmatched. CDR3 sequence reads: CASSIPGGAQPQHF. The CDR3 nucleotides read TGTGCCAGTAGTATTCCAGGGGGCGCGCAGCCCCAGCATTTT.

The chain has TRBV10-3 and TRBJ2-1; tentatively, D is TRBD1 (6 bases). The V and J ends lost 4 bases and 9 bases respectively, with 19 bases between them. The CDR3 has 15 amino acids. Germline V gene sequence: CDR1 ENHRY, CDR2 SYGVKD. The CDR3: CAISALNREWSEQFF. The DNA of the CDR3 is TGTGCCATCAGTGCCTTGAACAGGGAGTGGAGTGAGCAGTTCTTC.

V is TRBV14 and J is TRBJ2-3; 9 bases agree with TRBD1. Germline V gives CDR1 SGHDN, CDR2 FVKESK. The CDR3 is 15 residues long. Trimming removed 3 bases from V and 1 base from J; junction bases left unmatched: 2. CDR3 nucleotide sequence: TGTGCCAGCAGCCAGTGGACAGGGGGCACAGATACGCAGTATTTT. This codes for CASSQWTGGTDTQYF.

In its sample, this clone was seen a few times. The rearrangement joins TRBV3-1 (or the pseudogene TRBV3-2) to TRBJ2-2; D possibly corresponds to TRBD1 (6 bases). CDR1 is LGHDT and CDR2 is YNNKEL in the germline V gene (reference sequence). CDR3 length equals 15 residues. Deletions cut 1 base from V and 6 bases from J, with 12 bases between. This chain's CDR3 is CASSQVRAGAGELFF. The CDR3 DNA reads as TGTGCCAGCAGCCAAGTCCGGGCAGGGGCCGGGGAGCTGTTTTTT.